A single sample gave rise to the 28 T cell receptor beta chains below, sequenced in a study of T-cell reconstitution after alpha-beta-depleted transplantation in children. The authors prepared the TCRbeta library with unique molecular identifiers. TCRdb itself ran the PCR reads through MiXCR, one entry per CDR3 protein. The repertoire consists of about 500,000 distinct CDR3 sequences, with approximately 10% occurring once and the leading ten covering less than 15%. The starting material was PBMCs, mostly from graft donor cells, obtained 180 days after TCRalphabeta/CD19-depleted stem cell transplant. The receptors come from a female patient aged 2-9 years who had a stem cell transplant for aplastic anemia, so the T cells may come from the graft donor.

This clonotype was picked up many times. This rearrangement joins TRBV7-9 to TRBJ2-1, with 9 bases identical to TRBD1. This CDR3 comprises 15 residues. V lost 5 bases, J lost 8 bases, and 10 bases stayed unmatched. Germline lookup yields CDR1 SEHNR and CDR2 FQNEAQ (reference sequence). CDR3 amino acids: CASSLPDRGRHEQFF. CDR3 bases: TGTGCCAGCAGCCTCCCGGACAGGGGAAGGCATGAGCAGTTCTTC.

V is TRBV5-1 and J is TRBJ2-2; D ambiguous. The CDR3 consists of 15 residues. Germline V gives CDR1 SGHRS, CDR2 YFSETQ. With 4 bases removed from V and 2 bases from J, the gap between germline ends came to 12 bases. CDR3 sequence: CASSNGWGNTGELFF. The DNA of the CDR3 is TGCGCCAGCAGCAACGGCTGGGGTAACACCGGGGAGCTGTTTTTT.

This chain joins TRBV19 and TRBJ2-3; D ambiguous. This CDR3 is built from 13 residues. Deletions cut 3 bases from V and 3 bases from J, with 7 bases between. Germline CDR1 is LNHDA and CDR2 is SQIVND (reference sequence). Here the CDR3 reads CASSIQRTDTQYF. The CDR3 DNA follows: TGTGCCAGTAGTATCCAGAGAACAGATACGCAGTATTTT.

This clonotype showed up just a few times. The rearrangement joins TRBV28 to TRBJ2-1, with D unclear. V was shortened by 6 bases and J by 4 bases, with 16 bases between the two germline ends. The CDR3 has 15 residues. Germline loops: CDR1 MDHEN, CDR2 SYDVKM. CDR3 residues: CASSHDTSSYNEQFF. Written as DNA, the CDR3 is TGTGCCAGCAGCCATGACACCTCTTCGTACAATGAGCAGTTCTTC.

The gene calls are TRBV12-3 or TRBV12-4 and TRBJ2-7; no clear D. The CDR3 has 15 residues. Trimming stripped 6 bases from V and 4 bases from J, with 19 bases between. CDR3 in amino acids: CASSCSVWVPYEQYV. The CDR3, as DNA: TGTGCCAGCAGCTGCTCGGTTTGGGTCCCTTACGAGCAGTACGTC.

This chain uses TRBV7-9 with TRBJ1-1, with TRBD1 identical over 12 bases. The CDR3 covers 15 residues. Unmatched junction bases numbered 11, after V lost 4 bases and J lost 11 bases. Germline lookup yields CDR1 SEHNR and CDR2 FQNEAQ (reference sequence). CDR3 sequence: CASSSPGQGARGAFF. DNA for the CDR3: TGTGCCAGCAGCTCACCGGGACAGGGGGCGCGAGGGGCTTTCTTT. Variable domain in full (rest from reference TRBV7-9 and TRBJ1-1): DTGVSQNPRHKITKRGQNVTFRCDPISEHNRLYWYRQTLGQGPEFLTYFQNEAQLEKSRLLSDRFSAERPKGSFSTLEIQRTEQGDSAMYLCASSSPGQGARGAFFGQGTRLTVV.

The gene calls are TRBV7-8 and TRBJ1-1; D unclear. The CDR3 has 12 amino acids. CDR1 SGHVS and CDR2 FQNEAQ come from the germline V gene. V lost 8 bases, J lost 8 bases, and 15 bases lay in between. The CDR3, as DNA: TGTGCCAGCGGGGTCCCATTATTGGAAGCTTTCTTT. Its protein is CASGVPLLEAFF.

With respect to this clonotype: This clone may be a read error of a much larger clone one base away. CDR3 DNA: TGCAGCGTTGGGCGGAACAGGGGCCAAGAGACCCAGTACTTC. Translation gives CSVGRNRGQETQYF. The rearrangement uses TRBV29-1 and TRBJ2-5, with 7 bases lining up with TRBD1. V dropped 4 bases and J dropped 1; count of bases not matched to a gene: 6. The CDR3 loop spans 14 amino acids. Germline values: CDR1 SQVTM, CDR2 ANQGSEA.

CDR3 protein: CASPTWAGGGDTQYF. The CDR3 DNA is TGCGCCAGCCCCACCTGGGCCGGGGGAGGAGATACGCAGTATTTT. The chain couples TRBV10-1 to TRBJ2-3; D possibly corresponds to TRBD2 (6 bases). V lost 8 bases, J lost 5 bases, and 20 bases lay in between. This CDR3 comprises 15 residues. Germline CDR1 is WNHNN and CDR2 is SYGVQD (reference sequence).

The J gene is TRBJ2-3, the V gene TRBV5-6, with no clear D. V was trimmed by 3 bases and J by 5 bases, leaving 13 bases between them. Germline CDR1 is SGHDT and CDR2 is YYEEEE. The CDR3 extends over 14 amino acids. CDR3 region: CASSYSNSGDTQYF. The CDR3 coding sequence is TGTGCCAGCAGCTACTCAAACTCGGGAGATACGCAGTATTTT.

The V call is TRBV12-3 or TRBV12-4, the J call TRBJ2-7; maybe TRBD2 (5 bases). The length of the CDR3 is 13 residues. V lost 3 bases, J lost 6 bases, and 12 bases lay in between. CDR3 sequence reads: CASSLFWESEQYV. Here the CDR3 DNA reads TGTGCCAGCAGTTTGTTCTGGGAGTCCGAGCAGTACGTC.

Only a few counts were recorded for this clonotype. The V call is TRBV5-1, the J call TRBJ2-4; perhaps TRBD1 as D (6 bases). Germline CDR1 SGHRS, CDR2 YFSETQ. V gave up 4 bases and J gave up 1 base, with 9 bases separating them. The CDR3 spans 14 residues. CDR3 in amino acids: CASSATGAKNIQYF. The CDR3 DNA reads as TGCGCCAGCAGCGCAACAGGGGCCAAAAACATTCAGTACTTC.

J is TRBJ2-1 and V is TRBV2; tentative D call: TRBD1 (5 bases). The V end lost 6 bases, the J end lost 0 bases, and 9 bases lay between the germline ends. CDR3 length: 14 amino acids. Germline V gene data show CDR1 as SNHLY and CDR2 as FYNNEI. The CDR3 DNA follows: TGTGCCAGCAGAACAGGAAGCTCCTACAATGAGCAGTTCTTC. Translating gives CASRTGSSYNEQFF.

This clonotype was seen only a few times. The V and J genes are TRBV6-1 and TRBJ2-7; TRBD2 matches 12 bases. V shed 7 bases and J 2 bases; nucleotides not matched to a gene: 6. Looked up from germline, CDR1 is MNHNS and CDR2 is SASEGT. The CDR3 length is 15 residues. The CDR3 here is CASIWTSGTPYEQYV. The CDR3 DNA sequence: TGTGCCAGCATATGGACTAGCGGGACCCCCTACGAGCAGTACGTC.

The sample holds many counts of this clonotype. This sequence joins TRBV6-5 and TRBJ2-6, with 7 positions matching TRBD1. CDR3 size: 15 residues. V lost 6 bases and J lost 1; bases outside the gene matches: 3. Germline V lookup: CDR1 MNHEY, CDR2 SVGAGI. The CDR3 is CASSYRGSGANVLTF. CDR3 sequence (DNA): TGTGCCAGCAGCTACAGGGGATCTGGGGCCAACGTCCTGACTTTC.

V and J are TRBV7-9 and TRBJ2-7; TRBD2 matches at 13 bases. Germline CDR1 reads SEHNR; CDR2 reads FQNEAQ (reference sequence). The CDR3 length is 16 residues. V was pared by 5 bases and J by 3 bases, with 7 bases of the junction left unmatched. CDR3 protein: CASSLGTSGVNYEQYF. The DNA of the CDR3 is TGTGCCAGCAGCCTTGGGACTAGCGGGGTGAACTACGAGCAGTACTTC.

The chain employs TRBV18 and TRBJ2-2, with D hard to call. The CDR3 has 15 residues. Between the trimmed V and J ends, which lost 4 bases and 0 bases, there was a span of 9 bases. Looked up from germline, CDR1 is KGHSH and CDR2 is LQKENI. The CDR3 sequence is CASSLRNANTGELFF. CDR3 nucleotide sequence: TGTGCCAGCTCACTGCGGAACGCGAACACCGGGGAGCTGTTTTTT. Looking up the rest from reference TRBV18 and TRBJ2-2 gives the full variable domain: NAGVMQNPRHLVRRRGQEARLRCSPMKGHSHVYWYRQLPEEGLKFMVYLQKENIIDESGMPKERFSAEFPKEGPSILRIQQVVRGDSAAYFCASSLRNANTGELFFGEGSRLTVL.

The chain couples TRBV7-9 to TRBJ1-5; unclear D gene. Germline assignment: CDR1 SEHNR and CDR2 FQNEAQ (reference sequence). The CDR3 has 14 amino acids. Trimming pared 5 bases from V and 5 bases from J, leaving 13 bases between. CDR3 nucleotides: TGTGCCAGCAGCGGCCAACTATTGGATCAGCCCCAGCATTTT. Its translation is CASSGQLLDQPQHF.

The rearrangement links TRBV7-9 to TRBJ1-1; TRBD1 might be the D (5 bases). V was clipped by 1 base and J by 0 bases, with 15 bases between them. The V gene's germline CDR1 is SEHNR and CDR2 FQNEAQ (reference sequence). The CDR3 has 17 amino acids. In nucleotides, the CDR3 is TGTGCCAGCAGCTTAGAACGGGGGTCGATCCTGAACACTGAAGCTTTCTTT. Translation gives CASSLERGSILNTEAFF. Complete variable domain (other parts from reference TRBV7-9 and TRBJ1-1): DTGVSQNPRHKITKRGQNVTFRCDPISEHNRLYWYRQTLGQGPEFLTYFQNEAQLEKSRLLSDRFSAERPKGSFSTLEIQRTEQGDSAMYLCASSLERGSILNTEAFFGQGTRLTVV.

V gene TRBV12-3 or TRBV12-4 combines with J gene TRBJ1-4; D gene uncertain. V lost 2 bases and J lost 5, with 12 bases in between. The CDR3 has 15 amino acids. CDR3 coding DNA: TGTGCCAGCAGTTTACGTCCGGCGAAGAATGAAAAACTGTTTTTT. This gives the protein CASSLRPAKNEKLFF.

The V gene is TRBV15, the J gene TRBJ1-3; weak D call: TRBD1 (5 bases). The germline gives CDR1 LNHNV, CDR2 YYDKDF (reference sequence). The V end was cut by 5 bases, the J end by 0 bases, with 17 bases between. The CDR3 length is 17 residues. This chain's CDR3 is CATSWRQSSISGNTIYF. As DNA, the CDR3 is TGTGCCACCAGCTGGAGACAGAGCTCCATCTCTGGAAACACCATATATTTT.

The J gene is TRBJ2-1, the V gene TRBV7-9; TRBD2 is a possible D gene (6 bases). V was cut by 4 bases and J by 8 bases, with 18 bases left in between. CDR1 is SEHNR and CDR2 is FQNEAQ in the germline V gene (reference sequence). This CDR3 spans 15 amino acids. As DNA, the CDR3 is TGTGCCAGCAGCTCGCGGGGAAAGGACCTCGATGAGCAGTTCTTC. This sequence encodes CASSSRGKDLDEQFF. The variable domain in full, with the rest retrieved from reference TRBV7-9 and TRBJ2-1, is DTGVSQNPRHKITKRGQNVTFRCDPISEHNRLYWYRQTLGQGPEFLTYFQNEAQLEKSRLLSDRFSAERPKGSFSTLEIQRTEQGDSAMYLCASSSRGKDLDEQFFGPGTRLTVL.

This clonotype was seen a few times. DNA for the CDR3: TGTGCCACCAGCAGACCAGGTGCAGGGTTGGGGGACACTGAAGCTTTCTTT. This codes for CATSRPGAGLGDTEAFF. The genes are TRBV15 and TRBJ1-1; D may be TRBD1 (5 bases). Germline CDR1 is LNHNV and CDR2 is YYDKDF (reference sequence). The CDR3 has 17 amino acids. V was clipped by 2 bases and J by 3 bases, with 19 bases between them.

This chain links TRBV7-6 with TRBJ2-1; D assignment may be TRBD1 or TRBD2 (5 bases each). The germline gives CDR1 SGHVS, CDR2 FNYEAQ. This CDR3 is built from 15 residues. Trimming pared 5 bases from V and 0 bases from J, leaving 11 bases between. As DNA, the CDR3 is TGTGCCAGCAGCGGGACGGACTTCTCCTACAATGAGCAGTTCTTC. This codes for CASSGTDFSYNEQFF.

V usage is TRBV13 and J usage is TRBJ1-1; TRBD1 might be the D (6 bases). V shed 5 bases and J shed 5 bases, with 15 bases lying between them. Per the germline V gene, CDR1 is PRHDT and CDR2 is FYEKMQ (reference sequence). The CDR3 is 14 amino acids. CDR3 protein: CASSEGGAGTEAFF. The DNA of the CDR3 is TGTGCCAGCAGCGAAGGGGGGGCGGGTACTGAAGCTTTCTTT.

This clonotype was seen a few times. V is TRBV3-1 and J is TRBJ2-7; maybe TRBD2 (6 bases). Trimming removed 1 base at V and 2 bases at J, with 18 bases between. CDR1 LGHDT and CDR2 YNNKEL come from the germline V gene (reference sequence). The CDR3 is 17 amino acids. The CDR3 region is CASSQVRTGVTPYEQYF. CDR3 in DNA: TGTGCCAGCAGCCAAGTCAGGACGGGAGTTACGCCCTACGAGCAGTACTTC.

This chain joins TRBV10-2 and TRBJ2-1, with TRBD2 identical over 12 bases. The CDR3 is 18 amino acids. Germline CDR1 and CDR2: WSHSY and SAAADI. J gave up 3 bases and V 0 bases, and 6 bases lay outside the gene matches. Written as DNA, the CDR3 is TGCGCCAGCAGTGAGTCGAGACTAGCGGGAGTGGGCTACAATGAGCAGTTCTTC. It is translated as CASSESRLAGVGYNEQFF.

This clonotype was counted between two and nine times. The chain recombines TRBV7-9 with TRBJ1-3; 7 bases match TRBD1. The ends lost 5 bases at V and 0 bases at J; junction bases unmatched: 7. Per the germline V gene, CDR1 is SEHNR and CDR2 is FQNEAQ (reference sequence). The CDR3 has 16 residues. The CDR3 here is CASSLGTALSGNTIYF. CDR3 DNA: TGTGCCAGCAGCCTAGGGACAGCTCTCTCTGGAAACACCATATATTTT.